This entry concerns a single T cell receptor (beta chain). Antigen: not known. The V end lost 7 bases, the J end lost 10 bases, and 20 bases lay between the germline ends. Germline lookup yields CDR1 LGHNT and CDR2 FRNRAP. The CDR3 is 15 amino acids. Clones were read by immunoSEQ multiplex PCR, and TCRdb kept only the in-frame ones, dropping some. The sample yields about 420,000 clones, more than 75% seen once. The treatment: some 20 received Ad26.COV2.S at low or high dose, single or two shots; 5 received placebo; per-sample allocation not given. Following the first vaccine or placebo injection, samples were taken on day 63. The sample came from a Boston adult aged 18-55 years. This sample is part of a study of Ad26.COV2.S vaccination and SARS-CoV-2 variants. Across the whole study: Donor joined the COV1001 Ad26.COV2.S trial arm. Findings and limits, study-wide: Breadth measured for non-spike TCRs was similar across vaccine and placebo recipients. Placebo recipients trailed vaccine recipients in spike-specific TCR breadth.

The gene calls are TRBV12-5 and TRBJ1-6, with a possible D match to TRBD1 (5 bases). This sequence originates from a person between 18 and 65 years old who received the Ad26.COV2.S COVID-19 vaccine or a placebo. Sequences were derived from peripheral blood, sampled in a trial of Ad26.COV2.S vaccine versus placebo. The CDR3 DNA is TGTGCTAGTGATCAAGAGACAGTCTTAAGGTCACCCCTCCACTTT. This gives the protein CASDQETVLRSPLHF.